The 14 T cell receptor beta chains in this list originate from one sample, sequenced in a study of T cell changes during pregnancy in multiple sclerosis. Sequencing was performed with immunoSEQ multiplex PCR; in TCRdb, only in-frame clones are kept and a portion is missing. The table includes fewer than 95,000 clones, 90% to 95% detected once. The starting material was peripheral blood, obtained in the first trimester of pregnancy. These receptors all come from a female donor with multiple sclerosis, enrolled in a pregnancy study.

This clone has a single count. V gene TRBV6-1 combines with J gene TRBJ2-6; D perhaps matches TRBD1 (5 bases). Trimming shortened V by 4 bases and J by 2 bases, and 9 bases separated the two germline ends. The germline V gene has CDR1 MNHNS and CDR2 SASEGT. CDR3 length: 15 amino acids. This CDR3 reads CASSVTGAGANVLTF. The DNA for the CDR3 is TGTGCCAGCAGTGTAACAGGAGCTGGGGCCAACGTCCTGACTTTC.

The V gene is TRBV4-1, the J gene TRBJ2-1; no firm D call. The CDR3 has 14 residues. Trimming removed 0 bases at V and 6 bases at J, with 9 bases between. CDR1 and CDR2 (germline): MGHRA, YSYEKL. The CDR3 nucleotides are TGCGCCAGCAGCCAAGACCCCGTATTCAATGAGCAGTTCTTC. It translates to CASSQDPVFNEQFF.

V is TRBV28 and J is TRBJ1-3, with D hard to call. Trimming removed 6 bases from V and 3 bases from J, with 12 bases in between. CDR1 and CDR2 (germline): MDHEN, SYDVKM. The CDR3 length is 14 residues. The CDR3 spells CASSSRSGGNTIYF. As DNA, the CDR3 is TGTGCCAGCAGCTCCCGGTCGGGTGGAAACACCATATATTTT.

Here the CDR3 DNA reads TGTGCCTCCTCAGGGGAAGAGACCCAGTACTTC. This codes for CASSGEETQYF. The chain joins TRBV19 to TRBJ2-5, with D perhaps TRBD1 (6 bases). The CDR3 covers 11 residues. V was trimmed by 11 bases and J by 3 bases, leaving 10 bases between them. Germline CDR1 is LNHDA and CDR2 is SQIVND (reference sequence).

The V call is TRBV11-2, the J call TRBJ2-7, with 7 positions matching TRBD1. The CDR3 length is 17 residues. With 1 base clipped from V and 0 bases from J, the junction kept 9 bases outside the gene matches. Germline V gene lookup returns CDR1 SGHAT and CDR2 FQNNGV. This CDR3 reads CASSLAGRGSFSYEQYF. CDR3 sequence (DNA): TGTGCCAGCAGCTTAGCAGGCAGGGGGAGCTTCTCCTACGAGCAGTACTTC.

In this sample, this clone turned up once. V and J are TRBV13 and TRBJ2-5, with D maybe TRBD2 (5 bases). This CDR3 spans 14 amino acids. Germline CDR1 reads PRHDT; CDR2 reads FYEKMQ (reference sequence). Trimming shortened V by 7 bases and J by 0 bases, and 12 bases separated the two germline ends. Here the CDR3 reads CASNPRGYQETQYF. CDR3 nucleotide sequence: TGTGCCAGCAACCCCCGGGGATACCAAGAGACCCAGTACTTC.

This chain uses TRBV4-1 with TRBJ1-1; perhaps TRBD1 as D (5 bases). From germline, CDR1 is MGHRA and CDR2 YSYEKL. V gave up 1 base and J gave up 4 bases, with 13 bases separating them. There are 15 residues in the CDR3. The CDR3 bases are TGCGCCAGCAGCCAAGTCGGGGGGGATGGCACTGAAGCTTTCTTT. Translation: CASSQVGGDGTEAFF.

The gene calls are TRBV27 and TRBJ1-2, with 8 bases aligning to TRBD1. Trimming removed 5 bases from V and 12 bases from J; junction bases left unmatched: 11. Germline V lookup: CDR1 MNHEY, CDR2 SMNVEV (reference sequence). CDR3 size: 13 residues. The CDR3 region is CASSPRDRRGDTF. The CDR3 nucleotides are TGTGCCAGCAGTCCTAGGGACAGGAGGGGAGACACCTTC.

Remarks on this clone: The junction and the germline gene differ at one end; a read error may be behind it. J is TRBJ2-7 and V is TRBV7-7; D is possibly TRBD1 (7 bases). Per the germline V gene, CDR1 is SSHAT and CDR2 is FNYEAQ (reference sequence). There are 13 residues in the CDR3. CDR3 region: CASSAGQNYEQYF. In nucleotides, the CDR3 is TGTGCTAGCAGCGCGGGACAGAACTACGAGCAGTACTTC.

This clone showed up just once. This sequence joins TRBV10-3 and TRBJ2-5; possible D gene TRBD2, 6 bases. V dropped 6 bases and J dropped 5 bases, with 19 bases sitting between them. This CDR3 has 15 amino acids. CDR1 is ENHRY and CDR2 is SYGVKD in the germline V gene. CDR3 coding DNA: TGTGCCATCAGGGGCGCCGGGGGAAGTTCGGAGACCCAGTACTTC. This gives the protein CAIRGAGGSSETQYF.

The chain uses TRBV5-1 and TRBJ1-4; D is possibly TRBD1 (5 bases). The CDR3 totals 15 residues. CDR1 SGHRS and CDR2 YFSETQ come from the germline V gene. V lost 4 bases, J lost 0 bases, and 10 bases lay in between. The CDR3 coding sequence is TGCGCCAGCAGCATTGACAGTACAACTAATGAAAAACTGTTTTTT. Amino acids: CASSIDSTTNEKLFF.

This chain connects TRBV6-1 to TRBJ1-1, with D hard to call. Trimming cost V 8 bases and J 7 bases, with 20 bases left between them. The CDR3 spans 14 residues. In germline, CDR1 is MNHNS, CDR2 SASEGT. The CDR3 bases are TGTGCCAGCCAGATTACTATTAACGATCGTGAAGCTTTCTTT. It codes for CASQITINDREAFF.

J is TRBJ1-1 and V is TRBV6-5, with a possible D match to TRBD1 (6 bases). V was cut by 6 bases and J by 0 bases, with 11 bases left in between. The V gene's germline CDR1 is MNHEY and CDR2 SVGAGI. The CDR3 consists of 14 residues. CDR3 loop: CASSPGQLNTEAFF. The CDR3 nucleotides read TGTGCCAGCAGCCCCGGACAGTTGAACACTGAAGCTTTCTTT.

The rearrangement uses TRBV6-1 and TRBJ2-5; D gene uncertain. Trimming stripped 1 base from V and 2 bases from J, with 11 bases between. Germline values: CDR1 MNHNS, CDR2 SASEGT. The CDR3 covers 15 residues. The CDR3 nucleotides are TGTGCCAGCAGTGAAGGGCTGGGCAGGCAAGAGACCCAGTACTTC. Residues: CASSEGLGRQETQYF.